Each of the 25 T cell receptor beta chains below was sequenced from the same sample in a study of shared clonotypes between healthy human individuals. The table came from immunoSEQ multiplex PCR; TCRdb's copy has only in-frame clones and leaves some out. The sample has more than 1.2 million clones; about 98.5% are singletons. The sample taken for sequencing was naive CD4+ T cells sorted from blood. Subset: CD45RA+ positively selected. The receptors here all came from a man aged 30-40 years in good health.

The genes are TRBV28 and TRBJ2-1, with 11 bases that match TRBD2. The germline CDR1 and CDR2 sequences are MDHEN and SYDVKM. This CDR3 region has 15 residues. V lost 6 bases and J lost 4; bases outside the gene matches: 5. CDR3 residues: CASSSTSGTYNEQFF. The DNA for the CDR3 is TGTGCCAGCAGCTCGACTAGCGGGACATACAATGAGCAGTTCTTC.

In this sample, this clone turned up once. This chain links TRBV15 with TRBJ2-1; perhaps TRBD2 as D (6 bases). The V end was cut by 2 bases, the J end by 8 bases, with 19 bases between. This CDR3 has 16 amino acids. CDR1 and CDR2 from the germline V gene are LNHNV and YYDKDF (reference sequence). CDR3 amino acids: CATSRFGGPGSDEQFF. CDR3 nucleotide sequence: TGTGCCACCAGCAGATTCGGGGGTCCGGGTTCGGATGAGCAGTTCTTC.

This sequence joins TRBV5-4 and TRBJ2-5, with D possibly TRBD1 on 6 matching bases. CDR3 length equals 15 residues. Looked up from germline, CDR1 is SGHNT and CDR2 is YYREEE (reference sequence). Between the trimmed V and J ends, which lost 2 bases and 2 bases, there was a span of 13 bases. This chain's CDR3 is CASSLPRDTQETQYF. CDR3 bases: TGTGCCAGCAGCTTACCCCGGGACACACAAGAGACCCAGTACTTC.

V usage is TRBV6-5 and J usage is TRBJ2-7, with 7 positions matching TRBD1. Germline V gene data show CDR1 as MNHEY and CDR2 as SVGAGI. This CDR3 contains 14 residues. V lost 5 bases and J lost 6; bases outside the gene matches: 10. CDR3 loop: CASSQTGMAGEQYF. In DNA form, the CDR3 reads TGTGCCAGCAGTCAGACAGGGATGGCTGGCGAGCAGTACTTC.

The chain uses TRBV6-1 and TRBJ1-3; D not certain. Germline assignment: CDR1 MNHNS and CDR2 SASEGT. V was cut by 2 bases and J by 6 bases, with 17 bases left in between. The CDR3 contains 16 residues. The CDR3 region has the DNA TGTGCCAGCAGTGAATTGCCAGGAGGAAACGAAAACACCATATATTTT. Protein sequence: CASSELPGGNENTIYF.

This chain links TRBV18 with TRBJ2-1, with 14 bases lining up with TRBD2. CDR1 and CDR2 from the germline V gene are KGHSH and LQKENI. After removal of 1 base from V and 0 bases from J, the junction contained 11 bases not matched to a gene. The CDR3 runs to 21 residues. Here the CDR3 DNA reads TGTGCCAGCTCACCACGTGGACTAGCGGGAGGCTTGGATTTCTCCTACAATGAGCAGTTCTTC. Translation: CASSPRGLAGGLDFSYNEQFF.

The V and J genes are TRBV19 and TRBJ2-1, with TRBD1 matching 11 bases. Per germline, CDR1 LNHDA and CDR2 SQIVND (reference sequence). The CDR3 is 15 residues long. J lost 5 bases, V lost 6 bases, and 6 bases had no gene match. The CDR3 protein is CASSKDRGPHNEQFF. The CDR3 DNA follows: TGTGCCAGTAGCAAGGACAGGGGGCCCCACAATGAGCAGTTCTTC.

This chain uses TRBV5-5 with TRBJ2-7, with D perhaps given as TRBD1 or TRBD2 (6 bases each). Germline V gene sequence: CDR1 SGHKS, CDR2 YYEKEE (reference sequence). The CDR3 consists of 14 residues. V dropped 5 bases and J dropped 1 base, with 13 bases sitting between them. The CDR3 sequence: CASRLGGPSYEQYF. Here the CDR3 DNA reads TGTGCCAGCAGGCTGGGGGGCCCGTCCTACGAGCAGTACTTC.

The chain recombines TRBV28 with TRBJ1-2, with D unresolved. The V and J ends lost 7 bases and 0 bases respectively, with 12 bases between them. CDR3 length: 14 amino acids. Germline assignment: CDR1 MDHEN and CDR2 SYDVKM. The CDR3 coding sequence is TGTGCCAGCACGACCGGCCCCCCTAACTATGGCTACACCTTC. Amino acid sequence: CASTTGPPNYGYTF.

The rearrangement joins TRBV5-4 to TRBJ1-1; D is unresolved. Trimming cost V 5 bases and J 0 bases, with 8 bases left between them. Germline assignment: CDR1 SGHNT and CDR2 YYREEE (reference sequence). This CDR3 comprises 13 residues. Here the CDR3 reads CASRRELNTEAFF. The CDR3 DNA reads TGTGCCAGCAGAAGGGAGTTGAACACTGAAGCTTTCTTT.

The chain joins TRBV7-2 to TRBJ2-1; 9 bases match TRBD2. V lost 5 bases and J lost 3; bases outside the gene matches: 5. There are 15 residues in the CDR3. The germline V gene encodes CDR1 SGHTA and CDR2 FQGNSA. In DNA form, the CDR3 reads TGTGCCAGCAGCCCCACTAGCGGGTTCTACAATGAGCAGTTCTTC. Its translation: CASSPTSGFYNEQFF. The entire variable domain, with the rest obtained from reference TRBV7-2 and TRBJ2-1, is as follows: GAGVSQSPSNKVTEKGKDVELRCDPISGHTALYWYRQSLGQGLEFLIYFQGNSAPDKSGLPSDRFSAERTGGSVSTLTIQRTQQEDSAVYLCASSPTSGFYNEQFFGPGTRLTVL.

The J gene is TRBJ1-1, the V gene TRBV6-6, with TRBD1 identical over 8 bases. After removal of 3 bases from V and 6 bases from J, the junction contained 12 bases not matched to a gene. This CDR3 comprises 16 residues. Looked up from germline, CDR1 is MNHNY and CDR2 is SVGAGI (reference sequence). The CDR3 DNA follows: TGTGCCAGCAGTTATGTCCCCGCCGACAGGGGCTCTGAAGCTTTCTTT. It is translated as CASSYVPADRGSEAFF.

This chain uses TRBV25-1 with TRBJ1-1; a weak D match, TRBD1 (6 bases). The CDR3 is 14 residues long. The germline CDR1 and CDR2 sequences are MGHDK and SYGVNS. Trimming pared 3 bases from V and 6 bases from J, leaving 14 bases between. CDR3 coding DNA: TGTGCCAGCAGTGAGGCCGGGGGGCGCGCTGAAGCTTTCTTT. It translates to CASSEAGGRAEAFF.

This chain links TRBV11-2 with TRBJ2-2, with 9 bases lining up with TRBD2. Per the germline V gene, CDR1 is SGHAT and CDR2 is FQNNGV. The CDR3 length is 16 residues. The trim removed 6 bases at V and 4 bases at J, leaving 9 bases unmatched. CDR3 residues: CASRPGLALSTGELFF. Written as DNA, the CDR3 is TGTGCCAGCAGGCCAGGACTAGCGCTGAGCACCGGGGAGCTGTTTTTT.

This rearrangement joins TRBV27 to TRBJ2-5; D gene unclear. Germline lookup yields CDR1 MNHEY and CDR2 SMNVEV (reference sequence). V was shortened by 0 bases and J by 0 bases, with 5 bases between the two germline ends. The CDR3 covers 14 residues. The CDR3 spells CASSLSMDQETQYF. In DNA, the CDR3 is TGTGCCAGCAGTTTATCGATGGACCAAGAGACCCAGTACTTC.

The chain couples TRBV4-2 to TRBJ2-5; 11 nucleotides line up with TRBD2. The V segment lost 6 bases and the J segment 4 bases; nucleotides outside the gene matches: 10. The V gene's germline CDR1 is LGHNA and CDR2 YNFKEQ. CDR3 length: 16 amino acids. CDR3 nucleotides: TGTGCCAGCAGTCCTGGGACTAGCGGTTATCTAGAGACCCAGTACTTC. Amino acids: CASSPGTSGYLETQYF.

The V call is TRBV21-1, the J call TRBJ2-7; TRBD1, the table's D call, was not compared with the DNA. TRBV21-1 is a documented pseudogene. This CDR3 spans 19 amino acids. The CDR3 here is CASSIRWPGQGDVGYEQYF. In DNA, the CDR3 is TGTGCCAGCAGCATCCGGTGGCCGGGACAGGGAGACGTGGGATACGAGCAGTACTTC.

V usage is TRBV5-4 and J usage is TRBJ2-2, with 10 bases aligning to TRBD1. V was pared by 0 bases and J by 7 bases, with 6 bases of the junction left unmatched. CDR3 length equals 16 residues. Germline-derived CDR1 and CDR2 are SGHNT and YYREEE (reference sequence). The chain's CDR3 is CASSLEPGQGNGELFF. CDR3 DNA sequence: TGTGCCAGCAGCTTGGAACCGGGACAGGGGAACGGGGAGCTGTTTTTT.

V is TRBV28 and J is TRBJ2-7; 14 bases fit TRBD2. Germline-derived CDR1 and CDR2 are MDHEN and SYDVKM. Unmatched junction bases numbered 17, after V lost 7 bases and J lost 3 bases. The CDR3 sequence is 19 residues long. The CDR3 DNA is TGTGCCAGCATCCAATACCCTGGGACTAGCGGGAGTCGGGGCTACGAGCAGTACTTC. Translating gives CASIQYPGTSGSRGYEQYF.

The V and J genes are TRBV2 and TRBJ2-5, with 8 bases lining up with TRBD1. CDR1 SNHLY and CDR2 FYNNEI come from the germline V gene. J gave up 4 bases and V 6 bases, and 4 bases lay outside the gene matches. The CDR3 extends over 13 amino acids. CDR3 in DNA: TGTGCCAGCAGATCGGACAGGGCAGAGACCCAGTACTTC. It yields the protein CASRSDRAETQYF.

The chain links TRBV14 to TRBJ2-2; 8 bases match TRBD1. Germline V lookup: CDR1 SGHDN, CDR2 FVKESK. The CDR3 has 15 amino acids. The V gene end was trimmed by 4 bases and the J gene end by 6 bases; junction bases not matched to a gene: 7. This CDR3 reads CASSPGGGPSGELFF. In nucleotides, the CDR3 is TGTGCCAGCAGCCCAGGGGGCGGACCGTCCGGGGAGCTGTTTTTT.

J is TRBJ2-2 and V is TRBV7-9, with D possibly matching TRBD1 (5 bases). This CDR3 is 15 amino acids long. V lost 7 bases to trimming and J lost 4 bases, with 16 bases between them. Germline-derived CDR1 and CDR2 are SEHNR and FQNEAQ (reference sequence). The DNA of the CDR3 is TGTGCCAGCAAACGGCCGGACACAGGCACCGGGGAGCTGTTTTTT. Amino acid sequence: CASKRPDTGTGELFF.

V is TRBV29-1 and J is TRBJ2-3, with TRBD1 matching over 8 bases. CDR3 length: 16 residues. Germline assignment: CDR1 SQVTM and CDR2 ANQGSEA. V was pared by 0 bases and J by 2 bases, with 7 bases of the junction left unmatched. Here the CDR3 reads CSVEDLGQGDTDTQYF. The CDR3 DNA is TGCAGCGTTGAAGACCTCGGACAGGGAGACACAGATACGCAGTATTTT.

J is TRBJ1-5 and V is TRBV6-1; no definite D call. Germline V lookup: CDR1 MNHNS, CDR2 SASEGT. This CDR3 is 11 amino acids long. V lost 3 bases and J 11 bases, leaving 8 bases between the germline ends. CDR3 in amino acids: CASSDWAAQHF. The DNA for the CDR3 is TGTGCCAGCAGTGATTGGGCGGCCCAGCATTTT.

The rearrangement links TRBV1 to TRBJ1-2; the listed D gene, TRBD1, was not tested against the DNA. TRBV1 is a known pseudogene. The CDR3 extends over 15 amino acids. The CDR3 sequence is CTSSQVAGGKYGYTF. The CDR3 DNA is TGCACCAGCAGCCAAGTGGCAGGGGGCAAATATGGCTACACCTTC.